These 30 T cell receptor beta chains were sequenced from one sample in a study of T-cell reconstitution after alpha-beta-depleted transplantation in children. The TCRbeta library incorporated unique molecular identifiers. From the PCR reads, TCRdb called clonotypes with MiXCR, one entry per CDR3 protein. The sample records hundreds of thousands of distinct CDR3 sequences, over 10% being singletons. The sample consisted of PBMCs, mostly from graft donor cells, taken 360 days after TCRalphabeta/CD19-depleted stem cell transplant. Receptors were obtained from a male patient under 18 who had a stem cell transplant for acute myeloid leukemia, so the T cells may come from the graft donor.

This clonotype was detected only a few times. The chain joins TRBV20-1 to TRBJ2-3; 9 bases align to TRBD2. Losses at the gene ends were 3 bases for V and 5 bases for J; bases not matched to a gene: 6. The CDR3 runs to 14 residues. The germline gives CDR1 DFQATT, CDR2 SNEGSKA (reference sequence). CDR3 region: CSASLAGAEDTQYF. The CDR3 nucleotides are TGCAGTGCTAGTTTAGCGGGAGCAGAAGATACGCAGTATTTT.

V and J are TRBV29-1 and TRBJ2-1; TRBD2 aligns across 12 bases. Germline V gene data show CDR1 as SQVTM and CDR2 as ANQGSEA. This CDR3 has 12 residues. V lost 6 bases, J lost 10 bases, and 4 bases stayed unmatched. CDR3 sequence reads: CSVILAGGEQFF. The DNA of the CDR3 is TGCAGCGTGATCCTAGCGGGAGGGGAGCAGTTCTTC.

The V gene is TRBV4-1, the J gene TRBJ2-7, with no clear D. V dropped 1 base and J dropped 2 bases, with 6 bases sitting between them. The CDR3 totals 13 residues. Per the germline V gene, CDR1 is MGHRA and CDR2 is YSYEKL. The CDR3 DNA reads TGCGCCAGCAGCCAAGCCGTAGCCTACGAGCAGTACTTC. Translating gives CASSQAVAYEQYF.

This clonotype was detected many times. The chain uses TRBV7-9 and TRBJ2-7; D gene ambiguous. There are 13 residues in the CDR3. Germline lookup yields CDR1 SEHNR and CDR2 FQNEAQ (reference sequence). V was trimmed by 1 base and J by 7 bases, leaving 11 bases between them. CDR3 residues: CASSLGVNLEQYF. CDR3 nucleotide sequence: TGTGCCAGCAGCTTAGGTGTTAATCTAGAGCAGTACTTC.

This clonotype was picked up a small number of times. The chain is built from TRBV5-1 and TRBJ2-4, with TRBD1 as a possible D gene (5 bases). Trimming took 1 base from V and 0 from J, leaving 23 bases between them. The CDR3 runs 20 residues. Looked up from germline, CDR1 is SGHRS and CDR2 is YFSETQ. The CDR3 bases are TGCGCCAGCAGCTTGAGATCCGCGACAGCTTTTAATGGAGCCAAAAACATTCAGTACTTC. Its protein product is CASSLRSATAFNGAKNIQYF. The entire variable domain, with the rest obtained from reference TRBV5-1 and TRBJ2-4, is as follows: KAGVTQTPRYLIKTRGQQVTLSCSPISGHRSVSWYQQTPGQGLQFLFEYFSETQRNKGNFPGRFSGRQFSNSRSEMNVSTLELGDSALYLCASSLRSATAFNGAKNIQYFGAGTRLSVL.

This chain uses TRBV7-2 with TRBJ2-7, with TRBD1 identical over 7 bases. There are 12 residues in the CDR3. The J segment lost 8 bases and the V segment lost 1 base, leaving 2 bases of the junction unmatched. In germline, CDR1 is SGHTA, CDR2 FQGNSA. For the CDR3, the DNA is TGTGCCAGCAGCTTAGGACAGGGAAAGCAGTACTTC. Its translation is CASSLGQGKQYF.

This clonotype occurred many times. V gene TRBV9 combines with J gene TRBJ2-1; D remains unclear. The ends were cut back, 0 bases at V and 4 bases at J, with 5 bases in the middle. Germline lookup yields CDR1 SGDLS and CDR2 YYNGEE. The CDR3 is 13 residues long. The CDR3 nucleotides are TGTGCCAGCAGCGTAGATCTATACAATGAGCAGTTCTTC. This encodes CASSVDLYNEQFF.

This clonotype came up many times. The rearrangement uses TRBV4-3 and TRBJ2-1, with 11 bases identical to TRBD2. Germline loops: CDR1 LGHNA, CDR2 YSLEER. This CDR3 is 16 amino acids long. Trimming cost V 0 bases and J 9 bases; bases outside gene matches: 7. The CDR3 DNA is TGCGCCAGCAGCCAAGAAATTGGGCTAGCGGGAGGTGAGCAGTTCTTC. Amino acid sequence: CASSQEIGLAGGEQFF.

This clonotype was seen at least ten times. The chain links TRBV29-1 to TRBJ2-1; D is uncertain. Between the trimmed V and J ends, which lost 8 bases and 7 bases, there was a span of 15 bases. CDR3 length: 12 amino acids. CDR1 SQVTM and CDR2 ANQGSEA come from the germline V gene. The CDR3 nucleotides read TGCAGCTTTTTTAGAAGGGCGAATGAGCAGTTCTTC. Translated: CSFFRRANEQFF.

This clonotype was picked up a small number of times. The V call is TRBV18, the J call TRBJ2-1; 7 bases fit TRBD2. The J segment lost 6 bases and the V segment lost 2 bases, leaving 7 bases of the junction unmatched. The CDR3 sequence is 15 residues long. CDR1 is KGHSH, CDR2 LQKENI, per germline. The CDR3 coding sequence is TGTGCCAGCTCACCAGGCGGGAGTCGGGGCAATGAGCAGTTCTTC. Translated, it gives CASSPGGSRGNEQFF. Full variable domain (remainder filled in from reference TRBV18 and TRBJ2-1): NAGVMQNPRHLVRRRGQEARLRCSPMKGHSHVYWYRQLPEEGLKFMVYLQKENIIDESGMPKERFSAEFPKEGPSILRIQQVVRGDSAAYFCASSPGGSRGNEQFFGPGTRLTVL.

This clonotype was seen a handful of times. The CDR3 protein is CASSPGGSEQETQYF. The DNA of the CDR3 is TGTGCCAGCAGCCCGGGCGGGTCCGAGCAAGAGACCCAGTACTTC. V is TRBV7-9 and J is TRBJ2-5; D may be TRBD2 (5 bases). The ends were cut back, 5 bases at V and 2 bases at J, with 15 bases in the middle. Germline V gene lookup returns CDR1 SEHNR and CDR2 FQNEAQ (reference sequence). CDR3 length: 15 residues.

This clonotype was recorded a few times. The chain employs TRBV20-1 and TRBJ2-7, with D unresolved. The CDR3 covers 12 residues. Germline-derived CDR1 and CDR2 are DFQATT and SNEGSKA (reference sequence). V was pared by 5 bases and J by 7 bases, with 15 bases between. The CDR3 region has the DNA TGCAGTGCTCTAACTACGAGGATTGAGCAGTACTTC. This encodes CSALTTRIEQYF.

This clonotype was detected ten times or more. The chain couples TRBV12-3 or TRBV12-4 to TRBJ2-1, with 10 bases that match TRBD2. Trimming took 2 bases from V and 4 from J; bases not matched to a gene: 8. This CDR3 is 17 amino acids long. The DNA of the CDR3 is TGTGCCAGCAGTTTAAGGCTAGCGGGAGTCGGGTACAATGAGCAGTTCTTC. It is translated as CASSLRLAGVGYNEQFF.

The chain links TRBV12-3 or TRBV12-4 to TRBJ2-7; D is perhaps TRBD2 (6 bases). V dropped 2 bases and J dropped 0 bases, with 11 bases sitting between them. CDR3 length: 15 amino acids. The CDR3 loop reads CASSLSQDYSYEQYF. CDR3 coding DNA: TGTGCCAGCAGTTTATCCCAGGACTACTCCTACGAGCAGTACTTC.

The chain joins TRBV6-2 or TRBV6-3 to TRBJ2-1; 11 positions agree with TRBD2. Germline V lookup: CDR1 MNHEY, CDR2 SVGEGT. Trimming took 5 bases from V and 3 from J; bases not matched to a gene: 6. The CDR3 consists of 16 residues. In DNA, the CDR3 is TGTGCCAGCAGTCGTAGGGGGACTAGCGGCTACAATGAGCAGTTCTTC. Translation gives CASSRRGTSGYNEQFF.

The gene calls are TRBV28 and TRBJ2-7, with a possible D match to TRBD1 (7 bases). Between the trimmed V and J ends, which lost 8 bases and 4 bases, there was a span of 15 bases. The CDR3 runs to 13 residues. Germline CDR1 reads MDHEN; CDR2 reads SYDVKM. The CDR3: CASRGTAYYEQYF. The CDR3 nucleotides are TGTGCCAGCCGCGGGACAGCCTATTACGAGCAGTACTTC.

At least ten counts were recorded for this clonotype. J is TRBJ2-5 and V is TRBV4-3; 12 nucleotides agree with TRBD2. Losses at the gene ends were 0 bases for V and 7 bases for J; bases not matched to a gene: 9. Looked up from germline, CDR1 is LGHNA and CDR2 is YSLEER. The CDR3 length is 17 residues. CDR3 in DNA: TGCGCCAGCAGCCAAGATGGGCTAGCGGGAGGGGCGGTGACCCAGTACTTC. Protein: CASSQDGLAGGAVTQYF.

This clonotype was found a few times. The chain employs TRBV27 and TRBJ2-7; D is perhaps TRBD2 (6 bases). V was pared by 0 bases and J by 6 bases, with 9 bases between. Germline lookup yields CDR1 MNHEY and CDR2 SMNVEV (reference sequence). The CDR3 has 13 residues. The CDR3 DNA follows: TGTGCCAGCAGTTTATCGGGACTTTCCGAGCAGTACTTC. Residues: CASSLSGLSEQYF.

This clonotype was detected a few times. The rearrangement links TRBV7-9 to TRBJ2-1; D is uncertain. Germline assignment: CDR1 SEHNR and CDR2 FQNEAQ (reference sequence). CDR3 length: 15 amino acids. V was pared by 7 bases and J by 8 bases, with 21 bases between. The DNA for the CDR3 is TGTGCCAGCACCAAGCGAGCTTACTTAATCGATGAGCAGTTCTTC. Translating gives CASTKRAYLIDEQFF.

The gene calls are TRBV4-3 and TRBJ2-7; 7 bases agree with TRBD1. The CDR3 is made up of 14 amino acids. CDR1 LGHNA and CDR2 YSLEER come from the germline V gene. After removal of 3 bases from V and 4 bases from J, the junction contained 6 bases not matched to a gene. The CDR3 DNA follows: TGCGCCAGCAGCCACCGGCACAGGGGTTACGAGCAGTACTTC. Translation gives CASSHRHRGYEQYF.

This clonotype was detected only a few times. This rearrangement joins TRBV28 to TRBJ1-5; D gene uncertain. Trimming took 2 bases from V and 2 from J, leaving 10 bases between them. Germline CDR1 and CDR2: MDHEN and SYDVKM. The length of the CDR3 is 15 residues. The CDR3 nucleotides are TGTGCCAGCAGTTTAATCCCAAAAGGCAATCAGCCCCAGCATTTT. It specifies CASSLIPKGNQPQHF.

This clonotype was observed many times. The chain recombines TRBV20-1 with TRBJ2-7, with 9 bases aligning to TRBD1. Germline V lookup: CDR1 DFQATT, CDR2 SNEGSKA (reference sequence). J lost 3 bases, V lost 1 base, and 4 bases had no gene match. The CDR3 is 14 amino acids. Here the CDR3 reads CSARAWDRVYEQYF. The CDR3 DNA follows: TGCAGTGCTAGAGCTTGGGACAGGGTCTACGAGCAGTACTTC.

This clonotype was found many times. The chain couples TRBV20-1 to TRBJ2-7; no definite D call. The CDR3 totals 13 residues. Germline assignment: CDR1 DFQATT and CDR2 SNEGSKA (reference sequence). With 5 bases removed from V and 0 bases from J, the gap between germline ends came to 11 bases. CDR3 in amino acids: CSAPPDHSYEQYF. CDR3 nucleotide sequence: TGCAGTGCTCCTCCGGACCACTCCTACGAGCAGTACTTC.

The rearrangement links TRBV5-5 to TRBJ2-2; either TRBD1 or TRBD2 may supply D (5 bases each). The CDR3 is made up of 15 amino acids. CDR1 is SGHKS and CDR2 is YYEKEE in the germline V gene (reference sequence). V lost 0 bases to trimming and J lost 4 bases, with 10 bases between them. The CDR3 loop is CASSLVAGTTGELFF. The CDR3 DNA is TGTGCCAGCAGCTTGGTAGCAGGGACCACCGGGGAGCTGTTTTTT. The variable domain in full, completed from reference TRBV5-5 and TRBJ2-2, reads DAGVTQSPTHLIKTRGQQVTLRCSPISGHKSVSWYQQVLGQGPQFIFQYYEKEERGRGNFPDRFSARQFPNYSSELNVNALLLGDSALYLCASSLVAGTTGELFFGEGSRLTVL.

The rearrangement links TRBV20-1 to TRBJ2-1; D could derive from TRBD1 or TRBD2 (5 bases each). Trimming removed 1 base at V and 10 bases at J, with 17 bases between. This CDR3 region has 14 residues. Germline V CDR1 and CDR2: DFQATT, SNEGSKA (reference sequence). CDR3 residues: CSARGGPGSWEQFF. In DNA form, the CDR3 reads TGCAGTGCTAGAGGGGGACCGGGCTCCTGGGAGCAGTTCTTC.

This clonotype was seen only a few times. The genes are TRBV20-1 and TRBJ1-1; perhaps TRBD1 as D (6 bases). This CDR3 spans 15 amino acids. Germline assignment: CDR1 DFQATT and CDR2 SNEGSKA (reference sequence). V gave up 4 bases and J gave up 1 base, with 16 bases separating them. The CDR3 here is CSAIRRGKGNTEAFF. The CDR3 nucleotides are TGCAGTGCTATCAGGAGGGGGAAAGGGAACACTGAAGCTTTCTTT.

This clonotype was recorded a few times. The J gene is TRBJ2-2, the V gene TRBV6-2 or TRBV6-3; the D gene could be TRBD1 or TRBD2 (5 bases each). Germline-derived CDR1 and CDR2 are MNHEY and SVGEGT. The ends were cut back, 2 bases at V and 3 bases at J, with 16 bases in the middle. The CDR3 loop spans 17 amino acids. CDR3 nucleotides: TGTGCCAGCAGTTACCCCTCCCGGGGCTCGTACACCGGGGAGCTGTTTTTT. This codes for CASSYPSRGSYTGELFF.

In its sample, this clonotype was seen a few times. J is TRBJ2-3 and V is TRBV15, with D possibly matching TRBD1 (5 bases). Germline CDR1 LNHNV, CDR2 YYDKDF (reference sequence). The CDR3 contains 14 residues. Trimming stripped 3 bases from V and 9 bases from J, with 16 bases between. CDR3 nucleotide sequence: TGTGCCACCAGCAGCCCTGCTCTAGGACAAACGCAGTATTTT. This gives the protein CATSSPALGQTQYF.

This clonotype came up a few times. The chain combines TRBV7-8 with TRBJ2-3, with 7 bases aligning to TRBD2. The CDR3 consists of 18 residues. V lost 1 base to trimming and J lost 3 bases; unmatched junction nucleotides: 13. Germline CDR1 and CDR2: SGHVS and FQNEAQ. The CDR3 loop reads CASSLVKGGDFGTDTQYF. Here the CDR3 DNA reads TGTGCCAGCAGCTTAGTAAAGGGAGGGGACTTCGGGACAGATACGCAGTATTTT.

This clonotype was found a few times. This chain uses TRBV7-9 with TRBJ2-2; no clear D gene. The CDR3 has 17 residues. The V gene's germline CDR1 is SEHNR and CDR2 FQNEAQ (reference sequence). V dropped 6 bases and J dropped 0 bases, with 17 bases sitting between them. The CDR3 DNA sequence: TGTGCCAGCAGTAACAAAGTGGGGAAGGCGAACACCGGGGAGCTGTTTTTT. Amino acids: CASSNKVGKANTGELFF.